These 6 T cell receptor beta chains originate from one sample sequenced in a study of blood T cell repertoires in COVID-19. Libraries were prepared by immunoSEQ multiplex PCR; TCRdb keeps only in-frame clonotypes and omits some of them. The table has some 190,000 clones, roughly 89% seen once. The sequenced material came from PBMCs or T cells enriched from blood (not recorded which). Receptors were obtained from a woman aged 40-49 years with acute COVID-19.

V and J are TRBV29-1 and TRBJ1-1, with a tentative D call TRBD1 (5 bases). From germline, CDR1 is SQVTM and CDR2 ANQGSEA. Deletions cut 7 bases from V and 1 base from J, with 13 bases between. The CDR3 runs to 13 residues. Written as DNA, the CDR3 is TGCAGCGCCTCAGACAGATCGAACACTGAAGCTTTCTTT. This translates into CSASDRSNTEAFF. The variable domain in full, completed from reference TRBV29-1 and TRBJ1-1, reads SAVISQKPSRDICQRGTSLTIQCQVDSQVTMMFWYRQQPGQSLTLIATANQGSEATYESGFVIDKFPISRPNLTFSTLTVSNMSPEDSSIYLCSASDRSNTEAFFGQGTRLTVV.

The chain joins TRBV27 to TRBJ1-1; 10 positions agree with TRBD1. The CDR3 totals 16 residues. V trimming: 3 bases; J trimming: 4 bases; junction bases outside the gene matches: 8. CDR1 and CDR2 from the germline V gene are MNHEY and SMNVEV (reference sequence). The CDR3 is CASSLLLTGGVTEAFF. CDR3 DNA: TGTGCCAGCAGTTTGCTCCTGACAGGGGGCGTCACTGAAGCTTTCTTT.

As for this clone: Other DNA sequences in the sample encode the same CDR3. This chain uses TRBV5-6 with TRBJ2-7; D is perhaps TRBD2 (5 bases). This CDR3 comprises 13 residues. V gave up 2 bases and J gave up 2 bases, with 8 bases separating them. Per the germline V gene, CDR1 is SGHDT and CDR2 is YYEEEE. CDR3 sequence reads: CASSLLGTYEQYF. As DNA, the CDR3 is TGTGCCAGCAGCTTACTAGGTACCTACGAGCAGTACTTC.

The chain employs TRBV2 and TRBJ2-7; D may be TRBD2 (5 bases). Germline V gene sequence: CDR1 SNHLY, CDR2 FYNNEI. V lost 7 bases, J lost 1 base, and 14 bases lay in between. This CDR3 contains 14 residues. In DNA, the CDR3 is TGTGCCAGCACGAGGGAGAGATTTTCCTACGAGCAGTACTTC. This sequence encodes CASTRERFSYEQYF.

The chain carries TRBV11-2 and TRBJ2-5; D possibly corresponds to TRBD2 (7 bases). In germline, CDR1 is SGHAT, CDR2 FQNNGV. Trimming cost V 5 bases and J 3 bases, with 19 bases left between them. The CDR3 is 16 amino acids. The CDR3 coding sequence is TGTGCCAGCAGCGCGTTGGGGGGGCGAAAAGAAGAGACCCAGTACTTC. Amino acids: CASSALGGRKEETQYF.

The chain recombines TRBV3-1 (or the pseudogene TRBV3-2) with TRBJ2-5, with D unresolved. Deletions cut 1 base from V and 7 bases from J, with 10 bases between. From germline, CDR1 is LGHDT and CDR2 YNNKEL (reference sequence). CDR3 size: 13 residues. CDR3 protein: CASSQVTGVTQYF. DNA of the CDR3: TGTGCCAGCAGCCAAGTAACGGGTGTGACCCAGTACTTC.